Listed below are T cell receptor beta chains from one sample, sequenced in a study of vaccination effects on CD4 cells after COVID-19. These receptors lack a known antigen. Libraries were prepared by immunoSEQ multiplex PCR; TCRdb keeps only in-frame clonotypes and omits some of them. The sample records approximately 60,000 clones, about 72% being singletons. This specimen consisted of CD4+ T cells from PBMCs cultured without peptide, obtained before COVID-19 vaccination. The source is a human donor who had a prior SARS-CoV-2 infection. CDR3s include the opening cysteine and the closing phenylalanine or tryptophan. The order of the fields is J gene, V gene, D gene, clone size, CDR3 DNA, CDR3 protein. D genes are given only for firm matches. The listing skips clone size in some rows; elsewhere it reads once, few, many or a size class.

TRBJ2-7	TRBV6-5	TRBD2	once	TGTGCCAGCAGTTCTTACGGGGGGGGGAACTACGAGCAGTACTTC	CASSSYGGGNYEQYF
TRBJ2-1	TRBV6-2/TRBV6-3	TRBD2	once	TGTGCCAGCAGTTACTCGGGACTAGTTATCAATGAGCAGTTCTTC	CASSYSGLVINEQFF
TRBJ2-1	TRBV6-5	.	.	TGTGCCAGCAGTTATTGGAGGGGAGTTCAAAATGAGCAGTTCTTC	CASSYWRGVQNEQFF
TRBJ2-1	TRBV28	TRBD2	.	TGTGCCAGCAGTTTCCTTCTGAAGCGGGGCCCCCCGGGGAATGAGCAGTTCTTC	CASSFLLKRGPPGNEQFF
TRBJ2-7	TRBV30	.	.	TGTGCCTGGACTCTCGGACAGTTTGGGGATTTTTACTTC	CAWTLGQFGDFYF
TRBJ2-5	TRBV4-3	TRBD2	.	TGCGCCAGCAGCTGTCGATCTAGACTAGCGGACCAAGAGACCCAGTACTTC	CASSCRSRLADQETQYF
TRBJ2-3	TRBV7-8	.	few	TGTGCCAGCAGCTTAAGGGGTACCACAGATACGCAGTATTTT	CASSLRGTTDTQYF
TRBJ1-1	TRBV4-2	.	few	TGTGCCAGCAGCCAACCATTCGGGGAAGAAGCTTTCTTT	CASSQPFGEEAFF
TRBJ2-1	TRBV6-2/TRBV6-3	.	.	TGTGCCAGCAGTTACAGGGACCTAATGAGCGAGCAGTTCTTC	CASSYRDLMSEQFF
TRBJ2-5	TRBV7-6	.	.	TGTGCCAGCAGCAAAGACAGGATCCAAGAGACCCAGTACTTC	CASSKDRIQETQYF
TRBJ2-1	TRBV7-6	.	.	TGTGCCAGCAGCGGACCGGGCCGAAATTACAATGAGCAGTTCTTC	CASSGPGRNYNEQFF
TRBJ2-5	TRBV30	TRBD2	.	TGTGCCTGGAGTATGGTAGCGGGGGGCCAAGAGACCCAGTACTTC	CAWSMVAGGQETQYF
TRBJ1-2	TRBV4-3	TRBD1	.	TGCGCCAGCAGCCCGACTGTAGGGACAGCGTCTAACTATGGCTACACCTTC	CASSPTVGTASNYGYTF
TRBJ1-1	TRBV4-1	TRBD1	.	TGCGCCAGCAGCCGCGGGACAGCCCTTGACACTGAAGCTTTCTTT	CASSRGTALDTEAFF
TRBJ2-7	TRBV27	.	.	TGTGCCAGCAGTCCACCCACAGTGGAGGGCTTGAGGGCCTACGAGCAGTACTTC	CASSPPTVEGLRAYEQYF